The rows below give T cell receptor beta chains drawn from one sample of a study of ipilimumab plus nivolumab after autologous stem cell transplantation. Sequencing was performed with immunoSEQ multiplex PCR; in TCRdb, only in-frame clones are kept and a portion is missing. The data show 15,000 to 20,000 clones, roughly 80% seen once. This specimen consisted of PBMCs, obtained in a trial of ipilimumab plus nivolumab as post-transplant consolidation. The receptors were sampled from a male donor with diffuse large B-cell lymphoma. The CDR3 runs from the conserved cysteine through the conserved F or W. The D gene is left open where the match is weak. The size field is filled for only some rows; it gives once, few, many or a size class.

J,D,V,size,DNA,CDR3
TRBJ2-1,.,TRBV28,.,TGTGCCAGCAGTCCACAGGGAACGTCCTACAATGAGCAGTTCTTC,CASSPQGTSYNEQFF
TRBJ2-5,.,TRBV11-2,.,TGTGCCAGCAGCTTACAGGGGATGGGGGAGACCCAGTACTTC,CASSLQGMGETQYF
TRBJ1-5,.,TRBV4-1,.,TGCGCCAGCAGCCAAGGGGTCCCCAATCAGCCCCAGCATTTT,CASSQGVPNQPQHF
TRBJ2-7,.,TRBV7-8,once,TGTGCCAGCAGCCCTATCCCGGGAAGGGGACACGAGCAGTACTTC,CASSPIPGRGHEQYF
TRBJ1-1,.,TRBV10-3,.,TGTGCCATCAGTGAGTCTAACACGGGAGGCACTGAAGCTTTCTTT,CAISESNTGGTEAFF
TRBJ1-1,.,TRBV2,.,TGTGCCAGCAGGGGAAACCGGGACCTTGAAGCTTTCTTT,CASRGNRDLEAFF
TRBJ2-7,.,TRBV11-2,.,TGTGCCAGCATCTCAGTAATGGGTGGCGAGCAGTACTTC,CASISVMGGEQYF
TRBJ1-6,.,TRBV28,.,TGTGCCAGCAGAGGAGGTTTGGGGTCACCCCTCCACTTT,CASRGGLGSPLHF
TRBJ2-6,.,TRBV30,few,TGTGCCTGGGCCAGGACAAAAGGGGCCAACGTCCTGACTTTC,CAWARTKGANVLTF
TRBJ2-1,TRBD2,TRBV7-3,.,TGTGCCAGCAGCTTAGGGACTAGCGGGATTCGTGAGCAGTTCTTC,CASSLGTSGIREQFF
TRBJ2-7,TRBD1,TRBV15,.,TGTGCCACCAGCAGACACAGGGGGAACTACGAGCAGTACTTC,CATSRHRGNYEQYF
TRBJ2-5,.,TRBV18,.,TGTGCCAGCTCACCTCAAGGACACGCCTTCGGGGAGACCCAGTACTTC,CASSPQGHAFGETQYF
TRBJ1-2,.,TRBV13,medium-sized,TGTGCCAGCAGCCCGCACCTCCGATTACCGACACAGAACTATGGCTACACCTTC,CASSPHLRLPTQNYGYTF
TRBJ2-3,TRBD2,TRBV11-3,.,TGTGCCAGCAGCTTAAGGCGGGGGGCCACAGATACGCAGTATTTT,CASSLRRGATDTQYF
TRBJ2-1,TRBD2,TRBV30,.,TGTGCCTGGAGTGTTCAAGCGGGAGTCGGTGAGCAGTTCTTC,CAWSVQAGVGEQFF
TRBJ2-7,TRBD1,TRBV18,.,TGTGCCAGCTCACAGGGACAGGGGGTTGAGCAGTACTTC,CASSQGQGVEQYF
TRBJ2-4,.,TRBV5-5,.,TGTGCCAGCAGCTTGGGATCTCAGGAAAGCATTCAGTACTTC,CASSLGSQESIQYF
TRBJ1-2,.,TRBV19,.,TGTGCCAGTAGATCCGGACAAGTTGATGGCTACACCTTC,CASRSGQVDGYTF